A selection of T cell receptor beta chains follows, all from one sample in a study of blood T cell repertoires in COVID-19. Here immunoSEQ multiplex PCR was the method, and the copy in TCRdb shows in-frame clones only, minus some. The table lists about 82,000 clones, around 83% of them singletons. Sequenced input: peripheral blood. The source of these receptors is a woman aged 55-75 years with acute or convalescent COVID-19. Both conserved end residues are part of each CDR3.

TRBV5-1	TRBJ2-5	CASSLGLANQETQYF
TRBV5-5	TRBJ1-6	CASSAGTANNSPLHF
TRBV29-1	TRBJ1-2	CSVDLPAGYGYTF
TRBV30	TRBJ2-5	CAWQSGGANWETQYF
TRBV7-3	TRBJ2-1	CASSLIAGAYNEQFF
TRBV5-1	TRBJ2-3	CASMGQAGGGSTDTQYF
TRBV5-1	TRBJ1-2	CASSPDSWGYGYTF
TRBV2	TRBJ2-4	CASRFDRSSNIQYF
TRBV5-1	TRBJ2-5	CASSPGQLQETQYF
TRBV5-1	TRBJ1-2	CASSLETPGQGYNYGYTF
TRBV7-2	TRBJ1-2	CASSLTETYGYTF
TRBV10-3	TRBJ2-2	CAISEPGRSTGELFF
TRBV30	TRBJ1-1	CAWRDSTEAFF
TRBV11-3	TRBJ2-3	CASSLAGGTDTQYF
TRBV11-3	TRBJ1-2	CASSLDPGQNRGYTF
TRBV28	TRBJ2-2	CASTPGVAGELFF
TRBV7-8	TRBJ2-7	CASSYPTGGGLRAAHEQYF
TRBV11-2	TRBJ2-1	CASSPGGGPSLYNEQFF
TRBV19	TRBJ1-5	CASSIDFPRTSNQPQHF
TRBV6-6	TRBJ1-1	CASSRQGGEAFF
TRBV7-2	TRBJ2-2	CASSFRRGLNTGELFF
TRBV25-1	TRBJ2-3	CASSGGSGNPTDTQYF
TRBV29-1	TRBJ1-2	CSVEDRGPYYGYTF
TRBV19	TRBJ1-1	CASSIGRGRVTEAFF
TRBV7-2	TRBJ1-2	CASSLYLRDGYGYTF
TRBV5-4	TRBJ2-5	CASSSLAGGAGTQYF
TRBV11-2	TRBJ2-1	CASSFAIVTGEQFF
TRBV29-1	TRBJ1-2	CSVGDRDSDGYTF
TRBV7-8	TRBJ2-3	CASSRGAGGITDTQYF
TRBV28	TRBJ1-5	CASSSGGSGGPQHF
TRBV18	TRBJ1-1	CASSSGAGDTEAFF
TRBV5-1	TRBJ1-5	CASSLGDSRNQPQHF
TRBV6-5	TRBJ1-6	CASSSPTGLNSPLHF
TRBV7-3	TRBJ2-7	CASSCRTSGVHPSYEQYF
TRBV6-5	TRBJ1-5	CASSPGQGWQPQHF
TRBV29-1	TRBJ2-3	CSIWDRGLDTQYF
TRBV5-1	TRBJ1-4	CASSLVGGTANEKLFF
TRBV19	TRBJ1-4	CASSLWDRGYEKLFF
TRBV30	TRBJ1-1	CAWRRQGSTEAFF
TRBV6-6	TRBJ2-7	CASSPGTGIEGPYEQYF
TRBV19	TRBJ1-4	CASRIYATNEKLFF
TRBV19	TRBJ2-3	CASSGLARSTDTQYF
TRBV5-1	TRBJ2-1	CASSLFGTGDNEQFF
TRBV5-1	TRBJ1-2	CASPPSVRGYTF
TRBV6-1	TRBJ2-1	CASSDRLAGGQNEQFF
TRBV7-3	TRBJ2-3	CACSASSGGATDTQYF
TRBV12-3/TRBV12-4	TRBJ2-3	CASSFLDTQYF
TRBV28	TRBJ2-7	CASSLLTGGSYEQYF
TRBV6-6	TRBJ2-7	CASSPTGSAYEQYF
TRBV6-5	TRBJ2-7	CASSLHRGSYEQYF
TRBV5-6	TRBJ2-7	CASSLRGLYEQYF
TRBV7-8	TRBJ1-5	CASSGDTNQPQHF
TRBV5-1	TRBJ2-5	CASSFGAGSLETQYF
TRBV2	TRBJ2-2	CASIRRGRTGELFF
TRBV27	TRBJ1-2	CASSSTGGFQGYTF
TRBV9	TRBJ2-1	CASQAGANEQFF
TRBV11-2	TRBJ2-2	CASSPDRGHANTGELFF
TRBV30	TRBJ2-1	CAWSQYAPEQFF
TRBV6-1	TRBJ1-5	CASSELGGGLVGQPQHF
TRBV6-5	TRBJ1-2	CASTSREEHGYTF